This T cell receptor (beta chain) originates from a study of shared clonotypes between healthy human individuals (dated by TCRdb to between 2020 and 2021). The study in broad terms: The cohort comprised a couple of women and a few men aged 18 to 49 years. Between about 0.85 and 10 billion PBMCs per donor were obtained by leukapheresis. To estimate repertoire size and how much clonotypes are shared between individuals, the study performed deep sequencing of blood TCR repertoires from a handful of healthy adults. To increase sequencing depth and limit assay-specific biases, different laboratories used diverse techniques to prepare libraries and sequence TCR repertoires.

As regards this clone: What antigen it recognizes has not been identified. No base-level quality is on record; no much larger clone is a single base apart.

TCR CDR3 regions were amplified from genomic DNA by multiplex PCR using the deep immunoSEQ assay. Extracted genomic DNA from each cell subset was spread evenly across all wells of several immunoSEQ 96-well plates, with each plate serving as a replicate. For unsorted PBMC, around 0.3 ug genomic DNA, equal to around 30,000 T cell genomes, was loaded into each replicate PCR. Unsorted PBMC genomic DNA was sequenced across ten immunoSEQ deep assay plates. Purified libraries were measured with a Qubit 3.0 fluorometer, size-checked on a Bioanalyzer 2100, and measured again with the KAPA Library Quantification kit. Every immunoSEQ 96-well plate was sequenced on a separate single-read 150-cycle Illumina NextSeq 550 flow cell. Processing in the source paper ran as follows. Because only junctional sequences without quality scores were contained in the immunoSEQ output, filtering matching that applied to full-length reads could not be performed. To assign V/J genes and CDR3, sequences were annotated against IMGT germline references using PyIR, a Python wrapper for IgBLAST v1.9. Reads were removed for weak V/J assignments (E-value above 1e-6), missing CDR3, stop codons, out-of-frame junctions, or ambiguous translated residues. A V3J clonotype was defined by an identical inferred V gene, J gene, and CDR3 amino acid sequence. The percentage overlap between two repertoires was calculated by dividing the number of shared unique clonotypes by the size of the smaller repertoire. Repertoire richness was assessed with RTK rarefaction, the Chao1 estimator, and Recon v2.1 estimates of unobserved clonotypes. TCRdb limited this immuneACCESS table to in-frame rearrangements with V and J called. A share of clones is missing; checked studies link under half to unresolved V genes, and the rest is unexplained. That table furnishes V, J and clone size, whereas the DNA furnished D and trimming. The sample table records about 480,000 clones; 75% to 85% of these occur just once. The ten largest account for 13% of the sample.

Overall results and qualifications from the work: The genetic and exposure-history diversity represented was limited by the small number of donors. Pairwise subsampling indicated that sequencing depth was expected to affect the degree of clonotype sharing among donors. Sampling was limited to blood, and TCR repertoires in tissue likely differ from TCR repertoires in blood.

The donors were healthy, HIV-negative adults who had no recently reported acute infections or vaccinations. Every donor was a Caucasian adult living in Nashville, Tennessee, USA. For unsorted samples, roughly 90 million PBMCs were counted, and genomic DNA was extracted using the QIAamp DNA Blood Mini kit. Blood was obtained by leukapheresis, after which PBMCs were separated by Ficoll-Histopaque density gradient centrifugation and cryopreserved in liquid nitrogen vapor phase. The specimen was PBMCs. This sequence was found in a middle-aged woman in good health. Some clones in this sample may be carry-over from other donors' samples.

The CDR3 amino acid sequence is: CASSLEGLSYEQYF. The nucleotide sequence is TGCGCCAGCAGCTTGGAAGGGCTTAGTTACGAGCAGTACTTC. The V and J segments used are TRBV5-1 and TRBJ2-7, with the D segment identity uncertain. The germline V gene gives CDR1 as SGHRS and CDR2 as YFSETQ. The trim is 0 bases for V and 4 bases for J, with a gap of 11 bases between the germline ends. The CDR3, from cysteine to phenylalanine, totals 14 residues. The CDR3 DNA has 42 bases and is translated from base 1. Reference TRBV5-1 and TRBJ2-7 proteins supply the regions before and after the CDR3; the full variable domain is: KAGVTQTPRYLIKTRGQQVTLSCSPISGHRSVSWYQQTPGQGLQFLFEYFSETQRNKGNFPGRFSGRQFSNSRSEMNVSTLELGDSALYLCASSLEGLSYEQYFGPGTRLTVT.